The rows below give T cell receptor beta chains drawn from one sample of a study of T cells in Graves' hyperthyroidism and ophthalmopathy. TCRdb independently ran MiXCR on the multiplex PCR reads; one entry per CDR3 protein. The sample lists roughly 510,000 distinct CDR3 sequences; 46% were seen once. Material: peripheral blood or thyroid tissue (not recorded which). Receptors originate from an adult woman with Graves' disease, either hyperthyroidism or ophthalmopathy (not recorded which). Each CDR3 is given with its conserved first and last residue. Part of the rows lack a size; the others show once, few, many or a class for expanded clones.

NA	TRBJ2-7	14	TRBV7-2	CASSLAAALWEQYF
NA	TRBJ2-7	16	TRBV7-2	CASSLVRSSLFNEQYF
NA	TRBJ1-2	20	TRBV11-1	CASSLSHFQRTGWKVYGYTF
NA	TRBJ2-7	11	TRBV10-3	CAIREGNEQYF
many	TRBJ1-2	14	TRBV7-8	CASSSKQGHYGYTF
many	TRBJ1-6	14	TRBV12-3/TRBV12-4	CASSFKGGGSPLHF
NA	TRBJ2-7	13	TRBV6-2/TRBV6-3	CASSLVAGDEQYF
many	TRBJ1-2	15	TRBV4-1	CASSGRGPEGYGYTF
NA	TRBJ1-2	15	TRBV7-9	CASSSAGLAVYGYTF
many	TRBJ1-4	15	TRBV7-3	CASSTPQGSNEKLFF
NA	TRBJ2-5	15	TRBV7-2	CASSLAGGGPETQYF
NA	TRBJ2-7	13	TRBV10-3	CAITGSGREEQYF
NA	TRBJ1-2	13	TRBV20-1	CSGLEGHFYGYTF
NA	TRBJ1-4	14	TRBV7-9	CASIARGSNEKLFF
many	TRBJ1-6	18	TRBV10-3	CAISDYEGAGQQNSPLHF
many	TRBJ1-2	13	TRBV6-2/TRBV6-3	CASSYSVSYGYTF
few	TRBJ1-3	15	TRBV3-1	CASSQGIMSGNTIYF